The rows below give T cell receptor beta chains drawn from one sample of a study of shared clonotypes between healthy human individuals. The assay was immunoSEQ multiplex PCR, and TCRdb's table has in-frame clones only and misses some. In the table there are about 520,000 clones, more than 65% of which are singletons. The specimen was PBMCs. The receptor set was obtained from a woman aged 35 to 49 in good health. Some clones in this sample may be carry-over from other donors' samples. CDR3s include the opening cysteine and the closing phenylalanine or tryptophan. Fields, in order: J gene, V gene, clone size, D gene, CDR3 protein, CDR3 DNA. The D gene is left open where the match is weak. Not all rows give a size; the values are once, few, many and, for expanded clones, a class.

TRBJ2-5	TRBV19	NA	NA	CASSIESQGGQETQYF	TGTGCCAGTAGTATAGAGAGTCAAGGAGGACAAGAGACCCAGTACTTC
TRBJ2-3	TRBV5-1	NA	TRBD2	CASSFGLGRADTQYF	TGCGCCAGCAGCTTCGGACTAGGAAGGGCAGATACGCAGTATTTT
TRBJ2-5	TRBV28	NA	TRBD1	CASSRGQGEETQYF	TGTGCCAGCAGTCGCGGACAGGGAGAAGAGACCCAGTACTTC
TRBJ2-3	TRBV7-2	NA	NA	CASSSFWTSTDTQYF	TGTGCCAGCAGCTCCTTCTGGACCAGCACAGATACGCAGTATTTT
TRBJ2-1	TRBV4-3	NA	TRBD2	CASSDRLAGGPSEQFF	TGCGCCAGCAGCGACCGACTAGCGGGAGGGCCAAGTGAGCAGTTCTTC
TRBJ2-1	TRBV15	once	NA	CATSSGRYNEQFF	TGTGCCACCAGCAGCGGACGGTACAATGAGCAGTTCTTC
TRBJ2-1	TRBV6-1	once	TRBD1	CASSTDRGPHNEQFF	TGTGCCAGCAGTACGGACAGGGGACCCCACAATGAGCAGTTCTTC
TRBJ1-4	TRBV29-1	NA	NA	CSVDSGNEKLFF	TGCAGCGTTGATTCAGGGAATGAAAAACTGTTTTTT
TRBJ1-4	TRBV4-2	NA	NA	CASSQDPGEGEKLFF	TGTGCCAGCAGCCAAGACCCGGGGGAAGGTGAAAAACTGTTTTTT
TRBJ2-2	TRBV29-1	NA	TRBD1	CSVGTALNTGELFF	TGCAGCGTCGGGACAGCCTTGAACACCGGGGAGCTGTTTTTT
TRBJ2-1	TRBV10-1	NA	NA	CASSDQREWNEQFF	TGCGCCAGCAGTGACCAAAGGGAATGGAATGAGCAGTTCTTC
TRBJ2-7	TRBV6-5	NA	TRBD1	CASSRSGTASYEQYF	TGTGCCAGCAGTCGATCAGGGACAGCCTCCTACGAGCAGTACTTC
TRBJ2-3	TRBV29-1	NA	TRBD1	CSVEGEGQGRNTQYF	TGCAGCGTTGAAGGAGAGGGACAGGGTCGAAATACGCAGTATTTT
TRBJ1-2	TRBV13	NA	TRBD1	CASSPGTANYGYTF	TGTGCCAGCAGCCCAGGGACAGCTAACTATGGCTACACCTTC
TRBJ2-2	TRBV15	NA	TRBD2	CATSRWTSGSPGELFF	TGTGCCACCAGCAGATGGACTAGCGGGAGCCCCGGGGAGCTGTTTTTT
TRBJ2-7	TRBV5-3	NA	NA	CARRKRVLEQYF	TGTGCCAGAAGAAAGAGGGTCCTCGAGCAGTACTTC
TRBJ1-6	TRBV5-6	NA	NA	CASSSLWGSNSPLHF	TGTGCCAGCAGCAGCTTGTGGGGCAGCAATTCACCCCTCCACTTT
TRBJ1-4	TRBV9	NA	NA	CASSVGGRGGEKLFF	TGTGCCAGCAGCGTCGGAGGGCGGGGCGGTGAAAAACTGTTTTTT
TRBJ2-1	TRBV5-1	NA	NA	CASSLAGGEWNEQFF	TGCGCCAGCAGCTTGGCCGGGGGAGAGTGGAATGAGCAGTTCTTC
TRBJ2-1	TRBV7-3	NA	TRBD2	CASSLTGTRNEQFF	TGTGCCAGCAGCTTAACCGGGACTAGGAATGAGCAGTTCTTC
TRBJ2-3	TRBV6-5	NA	NA	CWEADTQYF	TGTTGGGAGGCAGATACGCAGTATTTT
TRBJ1-3	TRBV15	NA	NA	CATSRDLSPSGNTIYF	TGTGCCACCAGCAGAGATCTTTCCCCCTCTGGAAACACCATATATTTT
TRBJ1-4	TRBV2	NA	NA	CASGGFSRENEKLFF	TGTGCCAGCGGGGGGTTTTCTAGGGAAAATGAAAAACTGTTTTTT
TRBJ2-3	TRBV18	NA	TRBD2	CASSQGLAGGPDTQYF	TGTGCCAGCTCACAAGGACTAGCGGGAGGGCCTGATACGCAGTATTTT
TRBJ2-7	TRBV6-6	NA	NA	CATPGWGHMGPYEQYF	TGTGCCACCCCAGGGTGGGGACATATGGGTCCCTACGAGCAGTACTTC
TRBJ2-4	TRBV6-1	few	TRBD2	CASSELAGDGQNIQYF	TGTGCCAGCAGTGAACTAGCGGGAGACGGGCAAAACATTCAGTACTTC
TRBJ2-2	TRBV6-5	NA	TRBD2	CASRSGSSGELFF	TGTGCCAGCAGAAGCGGGAGCTCCGGGGAGCTGTTTTTT
TRBJ1-5	TRBV11-2	NA	TRBD1	CASSTDRVQPQHF	TGTGCCAGCAGCACCGACAGGGTCCAGCCCCAGCATTTT
TRBJ1-1	TRBV7-9	NA	NA	CASSSWEGGTEAFF	TGTGCCAGCAGCTCTTGGGAGGGAGGCACTGAAGCTTTCTTT
TRBJ2-1	TRBV5-1	once	TRBD1	CASSLGQGAHNEQFF	TGCGCCAGCAGCTTAGGACAGGGGGCCCACAATGAGCAGTTCTTC
TRBJ2-7	TRBV5-4	NA	NA	CASSHRDAIYEQYF	TGTGCCAGCAGCCATAGGGACGCGATCTACGAGCAGTACTTC
TRBJ2-3	TRBV7-2	NA	TRBD2	CASSPLAGGSDTQYF	TGTGCCAGCAGCCCACTAGCGGGAGGATCCGATACGCAGTATTTT
TRBJ2-7	TRBV7-7	NA	TRBD2	CASSLGLAGEQYF	TGTGCTAGCAGCTTAGGGCTAGCGGGTGAGCAGTACTTC
TRBJ2-1	TRBV10-3	NA	NA	CAISESLVEYNEQFF	TGTGCCATCAGTGAGTCACTAGTCGAATACAATGAGCAGTTCTTC
TRBJ2-7	TRBV28	NA	NA	CASSLQYEQYF	TGTGCCAGCAGTTTGCAGTACGAGCAGTACTTC
TRBJ2-2	TRBV2	NA	TRBD2	CASSRLAGGTGELFF	TGTGCCAGCAGTCGACTAGCGGGAGGGACCGGGGAGCTGTTTTTT
TRBJ1-2	TRBV7-2	NA	NA	CASSLNRANYGYTF	TGTGCCAGCAGCTTGAACAGGGCTAACTATGGCTACACCTTC
TRBJ1-5	TRBV2	NA	NA	CASSVGRPSNQPQHF	TGTGCCAGCAGTGTCGGACGCCCAAGCAATCAGCCCCAGCATTTT
TRBJ2-1	TRBV25-1	NA	NA	CASSETGKRSYNEQFF	TGTGCCAGCAGTGAGACGGGGAAGAGGTCCTACAATGAGCAGTTCTTC
TRBJ2-5	TRBV7-8	NA	NA	CASSRSSETQYF	TGTGCCAGCAGTCGTAGCTCGGAGACCCAGTACTTC
TRBJ2-2	TRBV10-3	NA	NA	CAIKDQGLGELFF	TGTGCCATCAAGGATCAGGGCCTGGGGGAGCTGTTTTTT
TRBJ2-3	TRBV5-1	NA	NA	CASSPRLDTDTQYF	TGCGCCAGCAGCCCTCGGTTGGACACAGATACGCAGTATTTT
TRBJ1-2	TRBV12-1	NA	NA	CASSALTGVGRGYTF	TGTGCCAGCAGCGCCCTGACAGGGGTGGGGAGGGGCTACACCTTC
TRBJ1-1	TRBV28	few	NA	CASRFFTGGTEAFF	TGTGCCAGCAGATTTTTCACTGGGGGCACTGAAGCTTTCTTT